The sequence of this TCR beta chain was determined in a study of T cell clonotyping in hematopoietic cell transplantation. Study at large: Cytoreduction preceded collection of pretransplant recipient samples. Study-wide results and caveats: Pathologically expanded recipient clonotypes increased progressively from day 30 to day 180 as diversity fell.

The V gene's germline CDR1 is SNHLY and CDR2 FYNNEI. This CDR3 region has 12 residues. V was clipped by 6 bases and J by 0 bases, with 3 bases between them. This clone was seen only once. Its specificity is not known. The time point denotes: recipient sample about 28 days before transplant, after cytoreduction. Sequencing used immunoSEQ multiplex PCR; TCRdb keeps in-frame clones, though not all of them. The sample consists of 35,000 to 50,000 clones, around 84% of them appearing once. The sequenced sample was peripheral blood mononuclear cells, obtained before stem cell transplant. This receptor was obtained from a man between 60 and 75 years old with acute myeloid leukemia. Some clones in this sample may be carry-over from other donors' samples. The chain recombines TRBV2 with TRBJ1-5; D uncertain. The CDR3 loop is CASRDSNQPQHF. In nucleotides, the CDR3 is TGTGCCAGCAGGGATAGCAATCAGCCCCAGCATTTT.